This T cell receptor beta chain is drawn from a study of blood T cell repertoires in COVID-19. Overall study context: The study drew acute and convalescent COVID-19 samples from the United States, Italy and Spain. The cDNA or gDNA used as material had been derived from T cells, B-cell-depleted T cells, or PBMCs.

The authors' processing: Estimated nucleated cell counts came from reference gene primer amplification. TCRdb's copy holds only in-frame clones and misses some; the assay was immunoSEQ multiplex PCR. V and J calls and clone size are as listed in that table; D and trimming were resolved from the DNA. The sample yields around 140,000 clones, around 84% seen once. A single count supports this clone. Looked up from germline, CDR1 is MNHEY and CDR2 is SMNVEV (reference sequence). V shed 2 bases and J shed 5 bases, with 11 bases lying between them. The CDR3 loop spans 14 amino acids. This receptor was taken from a man in his sixties with active or convalescent COVID-19. Sequences were obtained from peripheral blood. The chain employs TRBV27 and TRBJ2-3; tentatively, D is TRBD2 (6 bases). The CDR3 sequence is CASSLRTMGDTQYF. The DNA for the CDR3 is TGTGCCAGCAGTTTAAGGACTATGGGAGATACGCAGTATTTT.